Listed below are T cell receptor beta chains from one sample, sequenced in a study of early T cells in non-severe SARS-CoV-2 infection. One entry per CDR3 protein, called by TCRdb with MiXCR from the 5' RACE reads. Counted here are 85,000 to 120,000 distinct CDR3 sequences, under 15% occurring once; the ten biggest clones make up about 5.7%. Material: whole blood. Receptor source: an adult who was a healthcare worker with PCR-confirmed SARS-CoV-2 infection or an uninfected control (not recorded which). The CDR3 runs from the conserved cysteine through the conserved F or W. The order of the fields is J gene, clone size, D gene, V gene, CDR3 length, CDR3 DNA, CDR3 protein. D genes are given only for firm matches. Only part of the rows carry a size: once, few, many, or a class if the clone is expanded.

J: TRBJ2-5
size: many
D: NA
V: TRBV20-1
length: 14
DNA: TGCAGTGCTAGAGAGACATCCCGGGGGGAGACCCAGTACTTC
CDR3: CSARETSRGETQYF

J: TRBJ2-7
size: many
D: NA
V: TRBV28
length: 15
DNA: TGTGCCAGCAGTTTTTATCAGGCCTCTAACTACGAGCAGTACTTC
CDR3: CASSFYQASNYEQYF

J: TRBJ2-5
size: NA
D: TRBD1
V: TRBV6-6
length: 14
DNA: TGTGCCAGCAGCCCAGACAGGGGGATCGAGACCCAGTACTTC
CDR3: CASSPDRGIETQYF

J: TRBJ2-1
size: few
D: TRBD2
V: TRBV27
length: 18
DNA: TGTGCCAGCAGTTTATCCCGTGGGGCTAGCGGGGTCTACAATGAGCAGTTCTTC
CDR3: CASSLSRGASGVYNEQFF

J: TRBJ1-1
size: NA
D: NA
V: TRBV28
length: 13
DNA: TGTGCCAGCAGCCTGGCCGGTGTCGCTGAAGCTTTCTTT
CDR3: CASSLAGVAEAFF

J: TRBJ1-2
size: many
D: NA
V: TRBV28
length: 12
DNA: TGTGCCAGCAGTTTCAGGCTGCATGGCTACACCTTC
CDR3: CASSFRLHGYTF

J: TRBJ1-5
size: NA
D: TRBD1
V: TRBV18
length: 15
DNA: TGTGCCAGCTCACCAGGACAGGTCGGCAATCAGCCCCAGCATTTT
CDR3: CASSPGQVGNQPQHF

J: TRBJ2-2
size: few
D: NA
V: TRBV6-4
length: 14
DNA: TGTGCCAGCAGTGAGAAGGGGATCAACGGGGAGCTGTTTTTT
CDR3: CASSEKGINGELFF

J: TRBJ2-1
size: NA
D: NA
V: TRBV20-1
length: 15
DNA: TGCAGTGCAAACGGGGTAGTGTCGCCCTACAATGAGCAGTTCTTC
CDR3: CSANGVVSPYNEQFF

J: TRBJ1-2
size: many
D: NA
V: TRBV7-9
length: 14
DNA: TGTGCCAGCAGCTTAGATCGACAGTCTCAGGACCACACCTTC
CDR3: CASSLDRQSQDHTF

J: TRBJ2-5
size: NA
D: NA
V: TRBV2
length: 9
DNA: TGTGCCAGCGGCGAGACCCAGTACTTC
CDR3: CASGETQYF

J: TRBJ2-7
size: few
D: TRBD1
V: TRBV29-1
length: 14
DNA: TGCAGCGTCGGGGCCGGGACAGGGGGCGTCGAGCAGTACTTC
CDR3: CSVGAGTGGVEQYF

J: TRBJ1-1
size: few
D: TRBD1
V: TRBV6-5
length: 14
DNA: TGTGCCAGCAGTTTCTTACAGGGGCGCACTGAAGCTTTCTTT
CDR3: CASSFLQGRTEAFF

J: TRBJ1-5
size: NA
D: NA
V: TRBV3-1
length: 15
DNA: TGTGCCAGCAGCCATGGGGGAGGGCCCCATCAGCCCCAGCATTTT
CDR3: CASSHGGGPHQPQHF

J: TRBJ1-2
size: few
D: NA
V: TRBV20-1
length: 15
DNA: TGCAGTGCTCGGCCCCCCGACAGGCGCAGCCATGGCTACACCTTC
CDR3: CSARPPDRRSHGYTF

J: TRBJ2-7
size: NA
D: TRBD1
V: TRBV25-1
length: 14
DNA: TGTGCCAGCAGTGCAACAGGGGGTCGATACGAGCAGTACTTC
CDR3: CASSATGGRYEQYF

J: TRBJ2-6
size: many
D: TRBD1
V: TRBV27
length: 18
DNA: TGTGCCAGCAGTTTCCAGGGACAGGGGGCGTCTGGGGCCAACGTCCTGACTTTC
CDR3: CASSFQGQGASGANVLTF

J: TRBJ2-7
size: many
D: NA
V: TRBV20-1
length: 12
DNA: TGCAGTGCTAGGGGGACTTCCTACGAGCAGTACTTC
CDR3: CSARGTSYEQYF

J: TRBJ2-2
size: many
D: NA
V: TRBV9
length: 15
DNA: TGTGCCAGCAGCGTAGAAGGGAGCTGGAGCGGGGAGCTGTTTTTT
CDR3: CASSVEGSWSGELFF

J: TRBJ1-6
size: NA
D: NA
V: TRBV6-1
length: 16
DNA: TGTGCCAGCAGCCATCACAGGGTGCGGGGCAAATCACCCCTCCACTTT
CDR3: CASSHHRVRGKSPLHF

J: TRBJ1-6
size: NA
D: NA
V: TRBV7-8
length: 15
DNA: TGTGCCAGCAGCCAGGAGAGCTCCTATAATTCACCCCTCCACTTT
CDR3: CASSQESSYNSPLHF

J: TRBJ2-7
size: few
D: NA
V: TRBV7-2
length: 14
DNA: TGTGCCAGCAGCCGGGCTAGCGACTCCTACGAGCAGTACTTC
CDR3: CASSRASDSYEQYF